Presented here are 24 T cell receptor beta chains from one specimen sequenced in a study of blood T cell repertoires in COVID-19 (dated by TCRdb to 2019 to 2021). Preparation of the library involved the immunoSEQ multiplex PCR assay. The clones in this table, taken by TCRdb from immuneACCESS, are in-frame only. Not every clone is retained; where verified, under half of the shortfall comes from an unresolved V gene, and the cause of the rest is unknown. The sample records nearly 200,000 clones, 70% to 90% of which are singletons. Of the sample, around 6.6% falls within the top ten clones. Sequencing was done on a sample of peripheral blood. Receptor source: a woman aged 40 to 50 who had recovered from COVID-19.

This chain joins TRBV29-1 and TRBJ2-7, with 9 nucleotides matching TRBD1. Trimming removed 4 bases from V and 2 bases from J; junction bases left unmatched: 18. This CDR3 region has 18 residues. In germline, CDR1 is SQVTM, CDR2 ANQGSEA. The CDR3 bases are TGCAGCGTTGGTGGTTGGACAGGGGTAATATCCCCAACCTACGAGCAGTACTTC. It translates to CSVGGWTGVISPTYEQYF.

The chain joins TRBV28 to TRBJ1-5; 7 bases match TRBD1. V gave up 5 bases and J gave up 4 bases; unmatched junction bases: 8. The length of the CDR3 is 15 residues. Germline V CDR1 and CDR2: MDHEN, SYDVKM. DNA of the CDR3: TGTGCCAGCAGTGGGGGACAGAAAGGGAATCAGCCCCAGCATTTT. Protein: CASSGGQKGNQPQHF.

The chain is built from TRBV29-1 and TRBJ2-7; 7 bases match TRBD1. Germline CDR1 SQVTM, CDR2 ANQGSEA. The CDR3 contains 12 residues. V lost 3 bases to trimming and J lost 5 bases; unmatched junction nucleotides: 4. CDR3 nucleotides: TGCAGCGTTGACTGGCAGGGGGACGAGCAGTACTTC. This encodes CSVDWQGDEQYF.

The gene calls are TRBV6-6 and TRBJ2-1; possible D gene TRBD1, 5 bases. This CDR3 has 13 amino acids. The V end was cut by 5 bases, the J end by 4 bases, with 9 bases between. Germline CDR1 is MNHNY and CDR2 is SVGAGI (reference sequence). This CDR3 reads CASSPDRYNEQFF. The CDR3 nucleotides are TGTGCCAGCAGTCCCGACAGATACAATGAGCAGTTCTTC.

This clone has a single count. This rearrangement joins TRBV27 to TRBJ1-5; D is perhaps TRBD1 (6 bases). This CDR3 comprises 14 residues. Trimming removed 3 bases at V and 2 bases at J, with 8 bases between. CDR1 and CDR2 from the germline V gene are MNHEY and SMNVEV (reference sequence). DNA of the CDR3: TGTGCCAGCAGTTTGCACAGGGGCAATCAGCCCCAGCATTTT. Amino acid sequence: CASSLHRGNQPQHF.

The V gene is TRBV30, the J gene TRBJ2-7; 9 bases are a match to TRBD1. Germline V gene sequence: CDR1 GTSNPN, CDR2 SVGIG (reference sequence). The J segment lost 5 bases and the V segment lost 5 bases, leaving 7 bases of the junction unmatched. There are 13 residues in the CDR3. CDR3 loop: CAWAGQGPNEQYF. The CDR3 nucleotides read TGTGCCTGGGCGGGACAGGGCCCCAACGAGCAGTACTTC.

This chain joins TRBV19 and TRBJ2-2; possible D gene TRBD2, 6 bases. The CDR3 loop spans 15 amino acids. Between the trimmed V and J ends, which lost 4 bases and 5 bases, there was a span of 14 bases. Germline values: CDR1 LNHDA, CDR2 SQIVND (reference sequence). CDR3 protein: CASSRARDFTGELFF. The CDR3 DNA reads as TGTGCCAGTAGTAGGGCCAGGGACTTTACCGGGGAGCTGTTTTTT.

The gene calls are TRBV9 and TRBJ2-2, with D possibly TRBD2 on 6 matching bases. The V and J ends lost 1 base and 4 bases respectively, with 14 bases between them. The CDR3 is 16 amino acids. Looked up from germline, CDR1 is SGDLS and CDR2 is YYNGEE. The CDR3 loop is CASSVNRIGGTGELFF. DNA for the CDR3: TGTGCCAGCAGCGTAAATAGGATCGGGGGCACCGGGGAGCTGTTTTTT.

The sample holds one count of this clone. V is TRBV3-1 (or the pseudogene TRBV3-2) and J is TRBJ2-1; possible D gene TRBD2, 5 bases. The CDR3 consists of 16 residues. V lost 0 bases, J lost 6 bases, and 15 bases lay in between. Per germline, CDR1 LGHDT and CDR2 YNNKEL (reference sequence). The CDR3 region has the DNA TGTGCCAGCAGCCAAGATACTAGTCTTTCAGTCAATGAGCAGTTCTTC. Encoded protein: CASSQDTSLSVNEQFF.

V usage is TRBV19 and J usage is TRBJ1-2; D is perhaps TRBD1 (6 bases). The V gene's germline CDR1 is LNHDA and CDR2 SQIVND (reference sequence). The CDR3 is 14 amino acids. The V and J ends lost 4 bases and 8 bases respectively, with 17 bases between them. In DNA, the CDR3 is TGTGCCAGTAGTACGGGACAAACGACGGCAGGCTACACCTTC. Its translation is CASSTGQTTAGYTF. Full variable domain (outside the CDR3, taken from reference TRBV19 and TRBJ1-2): DGGITQSPKYLFRKEGQNVTLSCEQNLNHDAMYWYRQDPGQGLRLIYYSQIVNDFQKGDIAEGYSVSREKKESFPLTVTSAQKNPTAFYLCASSTGQTTAGYTFGSGTRLTVV.

This chain joins TRBV7-9 and TRBJ2-7; TRBD1 is a possible D gene (5 bases). Trimming removed 3 bases at V and 3 bases at J, with 12 bases between. Looked up from germline, CDR1 is SEHNR and CDR2 is FQNEAQ (reference sequence). This CDR3 comprises 14 residues. The CDR3 is CASSLEQEYYEQYF. CDR3 coding DNA: TGTGCCAGCAGCTTGGAACAGGAATACTACGAGCAGTACTTC.

V usage is TRBV5-1 and J usage is TRBJ2-7; D not certain. This CDR3 is built from 12 residues. Trimming left V 3 bases short and J 5 bases short, with 9 bases between. CDR1 is SGHRS, CDR2 YFSETQ, per germline. CDR3 sequence reads: CASSYPSNEQYF. The CDR3 DNA is TGCGCCAGCAGCTATCCGAGCAACGAGCAGTACTTC.

The rearrangement uses TRBV11-3 and TRBJ2-2; D may be TRBD2 (6 bases). With 3 bases removed from V and 3 bases from J, the gap between germline ends came to 14 bases. This CDR3 has 16 residues. The germline V gene has CDR1 SGHNT and CDR2 YENEEA. The CDR3: CASSFTPTSYTGELFF. DNA of the CDR3: TGTGCCAGCAGCTTCACCCCGACTAGTTACACCGGGGAGCTGTTTTTT.

The chain combines TRBV19 with TRBJ2-7; D possibly corresponds to TRBD1 (5 bases). CDR1 is LNHDA, CDR2 SQIVND, per germline (reference sequence). Trimming took off 3 bases at V and 4 bases at J, with 13 bases between the two ends. The CDR3 is 14 amino acids. CDR3 protein: CASSISRDQYEQYF. In DNA form, the CDR3 reads TGTGCCAGTAGTATTTCCAGGGATCAGTACGAGCAGTACTTC. Full variable domain (remainder filled in from reference TRBV19 and TRBJ2-7): DGGITQSPKYLFRKEGQNVTLSCEQNLNHDAMYWYRQDPGQGLRLIYYSQIVNDFQKGDIAEGYSVSREKKESFPLTVTSAQKNPTAFYLCASSISRDQYEQYFGPGTRLTVT.

V and J are TRBV21-1 and TRBJ2-6; the table's D call, TRBD1, was not checked against the DNA. TRBV21-1 is an annotated pseudogene. This CDR3 comprises 14 residues. CDR3 residues: CASSPNTGANVLTF. Here the CDR3 DNA reads TGTGCCAGCAGTCCCAACACTGGGGCCAACGTCCTGACTTTC.

Written as DNA, the CDR3 is TGTGCCAGCAGACCACTCTCCGGGGGAGACTATGGCTACACCTTC. This sequence encodes CASRPLSGGDYGYTF. This rearrangement joins TRBV2 to TRBJ1-2, with D possibly being TRBD1 (5 bases). The germline gives CDR1 SNHLY, CDR2 FYNNEI. The CDR3 spans 15 residues. Trimming removed 6 bases from V and 3 bases from J, with 17 bases in between. The whole variable domain, remainder taken from reference TRBV2 and TRBJ1-2, is EPEVTQTPSHQVTQMGQEVILRCVPISNHLYFYWYRQILGQKVEFLVSFYNNEISEKSEIFDDQFSVERPDGSNFTLKIRSTKLEDSAMYFCASRPLSGGDYGYTFGSGTRLTVV.

The J gene is TRBJ1-2, the V gene TRBV19; TRBD1 matches at 10 bases. The V gene end was trimmed by 8 bases and the J gene end by 8 bases; junction bases not matched to a gene: 5. Per the germline V gene, CDR1 is LNHDA and CDR2 is SQIVND (reference sequence). CDR3 length equals 12 residues. DNA of the CDR3: TGTGCCAGTCGACAGGGGGCGGGAGGCTACACCTTC. Encoded protein: CASRQGAGGYTF.

The chain links TRBV29-1 to TRBJ1-1; 8 positions agree with TRBD1. Trimming cost V 5 bases and J 3 bases; bases outside gene matches: 5. Germline CDR1 and CDR2: SQVTM and ANQGSEA. This CDR3 comprises 13 residues. The CDR3 sequence: CSVKTGVYTEAFF. The CDR3 DNA follows: TGCAGCGTTAAGACAGGGGTTTACACTGAAGCTTTCTTT.

The rearrangement joins TRBV30 to TRBJ2-7; a possible D gene is TRBD1 (6 bases). Germline values: CDR1 GTSNPN, CDR2 SVGIG (reference sequence). CDR3 length equals 14 residues. V was cut by 5 bases and J by 0 bases, with 14 bases left in between. The CDR3 nucleotides read TGTGCCTGGTCTGGGGACACTGGCTCCTACGAGCAGTACTTC. It yields the protein CAWSGDTGSYEQYF.

The chain links TRBV4-1 to TRBJ1-1; D is unclear. Germline loops: CDR1 MGHRA, CDR2 YSYEKL. Trimming stripped 1 base from V and 5 bases from J, with 14 bases between. This CDR3 contains 15 residues. The CDR3 sequence: CASSQGFGIWTEAFF. The CDR3 coding sequence is TGCGCCAGCAGCCAAGGGTTCGGGATTTGGACTGAAGCTTTCTTT.

The V call is TRBV2, the J call TRBJ2-1; D is unresolved. Deletions cut 2 bases from V and 7 bases from J, with 9 bases between. CDR1 SNHLY and CDR2 FYNNEI come from the germline V gene. The CDR3 is 13 residues long. Written as DNA, the CDR3 is TGTGCCAGCAGTGAAAGGTCTAGGAATGAGCAGTTCTTC. Protein product: CASSERSRNEQFF.

V is TRBV6-1 and J is TRBJ1-5; 9 bases map to TRBD1. CDR1 and CDR2 (germline): MNHNS, SASEGT. The CDR3 runs 14 residues. The junction had 4 bases not matched to a gene; V was cut back by 1 base and J by 9 bases. The CDR3 here is CASSEGTGDLPQHF. The CDR3 region has the DNA TGTGCCAGCAGTGAAGGGACAGGGGATTTGCCCCAGCATTTT.

Only a few counts were recorded for this clone. V is TRBV3-1 (or the pseudogene TRBV3-2) and J is TRBJ1-2; TRBD1 matches at 9 bases. V shed 3 bases and J 4 bases; nucleotides not matched to a gene: 0. The CDR3 totals 13 residues. From germline, CDR1 is LGHDT and CDR2 YNNKEL (reference sequence). The CDR3 protein is CASSQTGGYGYTF. In DNA, the CDR3 is TGTGCCAGCAGCCAGACAGGGGGCTATGGCTACACCTTC.

The chain has TRBV5-5 and TRBJ1-2; weak D call: TRBD1 (6 bases). The CDR3 spans 13 residues. Germline CDR1 SGHKS, CDR2 YYEKEE (reference sequence). Trimming removed 4 bases from V and 2 bases from J, with 9 bases in between. CDR3: CASSRDTNYGYTF. CDR3 bases: TGTGCCAGCAGCCGGGACACCAACTATGGCTACACCTTC.